The clone carrying this T cell receptor (beta chain) was found many times. Its target is not known. This CDR3 region has 15 residues. V was trimmed by 0 bases and J by 3 bases, leaving 12 bases between them. The germline V gene has CDR1 SGHTA and CDR2 FQGNSA. These data belong to a study of identical twins. General study results and limits: Analyses of zero insertions could, in part, be confounded by invariant MAIT and iNKT cells.

A universal primer binding site was introduced by template switching. The final cDNA contained unique molecular identifiers. TCRdb called the 5' RACE reads again in MiXCR, with one record for every CDR3 protein. This table holds 650,000 to 750,000 distinct CDR3 sequences, 20% to 25% found once. The same specimen was also included in a second study, on T cells expressing NK-cell markers. That report adds: Serological testing identified seven of the eight sequenced donors as HCMV-seropositive and one as seronegative.

The chain joins TRBV7-2 to TRBJ2-7, with D possibly matching TRBD2 (6 bases). The source material was PBMCs. The origin of this receptor is a young woman in good health. The CDR3 bases are TGTGCCAGCAGCTTAGCGACTGCGGGGATCTACGAGCAGTACTTC. Residues: CASSLATAGIYEQYF.